Below are 18 T cell receptor beta chains sequenced from a single sample in a study of T-cell reconstitution after alpha-beta-depleted transplantation in children. Preparing the TCRbeta library involved the use of unique molecular identifiers. One entry per CDR3 protein results from TCRdb running MiXCR on the PCR reads. The sample consists of some 500,000 distinct CDR3 sequences, approximately 20% of them appearing once. The material was PBMCs from the stem cell graft donor, obtained from the stem cell graft. The receptors stem from a human donor who donated a stem cell graft to a child with acute lymphoblastic leukemia.

V and J are TRBV7-3 and TRBJ2-1, with TRBD1 matching 11 bases. The CDR3 loop spans 19 amino acids. Losses at the gene ends were 8 bases for V and 2 bases for J; bases not matched to a gene: 17. Per germline, CDR1 SGHTA and CDR2 FQGTGA. The CDR3 sequence: CASAADLGDRGNAYNEQFF. Here the CDR3 DNA reads TGTGCCAGCGCTGCAGACCTGGGGGACAGGGGGAACGCCTACAATGAGCAGTTCTTC.

The genes are TRBV6-1 and TRBJ1-6, with D possibly TRBD1 on 5 matching bases. The CDR3 is 14 residues long. Germline V gene lookup returns CDR1 MNHNS and CDR2 SASEGT. The germline V and J ends were trimmed by 6 bases and 3 bases, with 9 bases remaining between them. The CDR3 DNA reads as TGTGCCAGCAGACCCACAGGCTATAATTCACCCCTCCACTTT. Protein sequence: CASRPTGYNSPLHF.

The chain is built from TRBV10-1 and TRBJ1-1, with 9 bases aligning to TRBD1. The CDR3 contains 14 residues. CDR1 is WNHNN, CDR2 SYGVQD, per germline (reference sequence). Trimming removed 2 bases from V and 5 bases from J; junction bases left unmatched: 3. For the CDR3, the DNA is TGCGCCAGCAGTGAGGACAGGGGGAGGACTGAAGCTTTCTTT. Its protein is CASSEDRGRTEAFF.

The CDR3, as DNA: TGTGCCAGCAGTGAATATGACAGTTTCACAGATACGCAGTATTTT. Translated, it gives CASSEYDSFTDTQYF. The rearrangement uses TRBV6-4 and TRBJ2-3; a weak D match, TRBD1 (5 bases). This CDR3 has 15 residues. CDR1 MRHNA and CDR2 SNTAGT come from the germline V gene. The V end lost 3 bases, the J end lost 2 bases, and 12 bases lay between the germline ends.

The rearrangement joins TRBV15 to TRBJ1-2, with a tentative D call TRBD1 (6 bases). Germline CDR1 and CDR2: LNHNV and YYDKDF (reference sequence). The CDR3 runs 12 residues. Trimming pared 8 bases from V and 6 bases from J, leaving 13 bases between. The CDR3 DNA is TGTGCCACCGCAGGGGAGATTAATGGCTACACCTTC. This codes for CATAGEINGYTF.

The chain couples TRBV6-1 to TRBJ2-5, with 7 positions matching TRBD1. The CDR3 length is 14 residues. CDR1 is MNHNS and CDR2 is SASEGT in the germline V gene. V dropped 8 bases and J dropped 2; count of bases not matched to a gene: 8. CDR3 protein: CASGPLGQQETQYF. CDR3 sequence (DNA): TGTGCCAGCGGCCCACTGGGACAGCAAGAGACCCAGTACTTC.

The table lists this clonotype with a few counts. The J gene is TRBJ2-7, the V gene TRBV4-1, with TRBD2 matching over 8 bases. The CDR3 sequence is 15 residues long. Germline lookup yields CDR1 MGHRA and CDR2 YSYEKL. The V segment lost 0 bases and the J segment 4 bases; nucleotides outside the gene matches: 5. The CDR3 DNA reads as TGCGCCAGCAGCCAAGAGAAGCGGGAGCCTTACGAGCAGTACTTC. It codes for CASSQEKREPYEQYF.

This clonotype was counted a few times. The rearrangement uses TRBV20-1 and TRBJ2-7; D might be TRBD1 or TRBD2, each matching 5 bases. Trimming stripped 3 bases from V and 2 bases from J, with 11 bases between. CDR3 size: 13 residues. Germline CDR1 is DFQATT and CDR2 is SNEGSKA (reference sequence). The CDR3 DNA sequence: TGCAGTGCTAGTATCGGGACCACCTACGAGCAGTACTTC. Residues: CSASIGTTYEQYF.

The V call is TRBV20-1, the J call TRBJ2-1; TRBD2 aligns across 7 bases. V was clipped by 0 bases and J by 7 bases; unmatched bases: 12. This CDR3 region has 16 residues. Germline values: CDR1 DFQATT, CDR2 SNEGSKA (reference sequence). The CDR3 DNA sequence: TGCAGTGCTAGAGATCGGGCGGGAGTGTGGACGAATGAGCAGTTCTTC. It yields the protein CSARDRAGVWTNEQFF.

V is TRBV6-1 and J is TRBJ1-1; perhaps TRBD1 as D (5 bases). The CDR3 consists of 17 residues. Deletions cut 7 bases from V and 1 base from J, with 22 bases between. Germline CDR1 is MNHNS and CDR2 is SASEGT. CDR3 loop: CASTNLFRGRANTEAFF. The DNA of the CDR3 is TGTGCCAGCACCAATTTATTCCGGGGCAGGGCGAACACTGAAGCTTTCTTT.

CDR3: CSVGESTGGEAFF. The CDR3 DNA reads TGCAGCGTTGGTGAGTCGACGGGGGGTGAAGCTTTCTTT. This chain uses TRBV29-1 with TRBJ1-1, with D possibly being TRBD1 (5 bases). The CDR3 is 13 amino acids. Trimming cost V 4 bases and J 7 bases, with 16 bases left between them. Germline V gene data show CDR1 as SQVTM and CDR2 as ANQGSEA.

V gene TRBV28 combines with J gene TRBJ2-7, with 7 bases that match TRBD1. This CDR3 has 14 residues. The V and J ends lost 6 bases and 0 bases, in that order; junction bases with no gene match: 5. CDR1 is MDHEN, CDR2 SYDVKM, per germline. The CDR3 DNA is TGTGCCAGCAGGTACAGGGGAAACTCCTACGAGCAGTACTTC. It is translated as CASRYRGNSYEQYF.

The CDR3 here is CASSLPAGAYEQYF. CDR3 bases: TGTGCCAGCAGTCTACCGGCAGGAGCCTACGAGCAGTACTTC. This rearrangement joins TRBV28 to TRBJ2-7, with D uncertain. Between the trimmed V and J ends, which lost 5 bases and 2 bases, there was a span of 13 bases. CDR3 length: 14 amino acids. Germline CDR1 reads MDHEN; CDR2 reads SYDVKM.

The J gene is TRBJ1-1, the V gene TRBV5-1, with TRBD1 as a possible D gene (5 bases). Germline CDR1 and CDR2: SGHRS and YFSETQ. The length of the CDR3 is 13 residues. Trimming removed 5 bases from V and 5 bases from J, with 13 bases in between. The CDR3 DNA reads TGCGCCAGCAGAAAGGGAGGGGAGACTGAAGCTTTCTTT. Translated, it gives CASRKGGETEAFF.

This clonotype was seen only a few times. The chain recombines TRBV4-2 with TRBJ1-4; D is unclear. V dropped 4 bases and J dropped 11 bases, with 14 bases sitting between them. The germline CDR1 and CDR2 sequences are LGHNA and YNFKEQ. The CDR3 is 13 residues long. In DNA, the CDR3 is TGTGCCAGCAGCCCGACTCCGTCGGGGAAACTGTTTTTT. This sequence encodes CASSPTPSGKLFF.

The chain carries TRBV4-1 and TRBJ2-5; the match to TRBD1 covers 9 bases. This CDR3 has 16 residues. J gave up 4 bases and V 0 bases, and 6 bases lay outside the gene matches. Germline V lookup: CDR1 MGHRA, CDR2 YSYEKL. The CDR3 protein is CASSQDPDRGIETQYF. The CDR3 bases are TGCGCCAGCAGCCAAGATCCGGACAGGGGAATAGAGACCCAGTACTTC.

There are many counts of this clonotype. The chain recombines TRBV7-3 with TRBJ2-5, with 8 bases matching TRBD1. The CDR3 is made up of 16 amino acids. The V and J ends lost 1 base and 2 bases, in that order; junction bases with no gene match: 6. CDR1 and CDR2 from the germline V gene are SGHTA and FQGTGA. The CDR3 region has the DNA TGTGCCAGCAGCTTAAACCGGCGGACAGGGCAAGAGACCCAGTACTTC. Its translation is CASSLNRRTGQETQYF.

The V call is TRBV5-1, the J call TRBJ2-1, with 9 bases lining up with TRBD2. The CDR3 is 18 residues long. The germline CDR1 and CDR2 sequences are SGHRS and YFSETQ. V shed 4 bases and J 8 bases; nucleotides not matched to a gene: 19. The CDR3 reads CASSTGRFQREAIDEQFF. CDR3 in DNA: TGCGCCAGCAGCACGGGGCGATTTCAGCGGGAGGCCATCGATGAGCAGTTCTTC.